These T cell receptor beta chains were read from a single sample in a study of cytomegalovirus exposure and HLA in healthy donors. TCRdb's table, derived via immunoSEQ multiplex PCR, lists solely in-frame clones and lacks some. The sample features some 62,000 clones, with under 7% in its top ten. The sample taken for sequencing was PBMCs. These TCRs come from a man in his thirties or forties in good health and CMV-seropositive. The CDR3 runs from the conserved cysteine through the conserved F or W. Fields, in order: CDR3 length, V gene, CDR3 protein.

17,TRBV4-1,CASSHPTSGAPPGTQYF
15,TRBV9,CASSVGLAADNEQFF
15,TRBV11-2,CASTLTSGTDNEQFF
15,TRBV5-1,CASSLELPRTDTQYF
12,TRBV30,CAWSRGFYEQYF
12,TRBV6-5,CASNTGFSPLHF
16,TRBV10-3,CAISTPGQGSPDTQYF
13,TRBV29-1,CSVGEDRGQPQHF
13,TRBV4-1,CASRRTGGEKLFF
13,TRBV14,CASSQGSPGELFF
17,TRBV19,CASSMIGAGQGNYGYTF
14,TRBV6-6,CASSFQGSNSPLHF
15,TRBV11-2,CASSAGLSGTDTQYF
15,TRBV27,CASRLPGQYQETQYF
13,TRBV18,CASSPSGNTEAFF
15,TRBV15,CATSRERQGDNEQFF
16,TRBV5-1,CASSLVGRPGVDEQFF
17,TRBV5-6,CASSTGQGTPKQETQYF
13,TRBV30,CAWSEQGTGELFF
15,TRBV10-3,CAISERSGSNQHQHF
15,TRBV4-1,CASSQDWGGNQPQHF
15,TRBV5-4,CASSVPSGGVNEQYF
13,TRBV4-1,CASSQEASYEQYF
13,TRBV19,CASSDSSRETQYF
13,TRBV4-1,CASSQVGEAEAFF
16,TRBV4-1,CASSQGLAGRDNEQFF
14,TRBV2,CASRGTSSTDTQYF
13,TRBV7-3,CASSLSPGSEQYF
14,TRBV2,CASRTSGGSYEQYF
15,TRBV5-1,CASRPGTLSNQPQHF
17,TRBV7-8,CASSRGREGRLTDTQYF
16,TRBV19,CASANWGRGAAYEQYF
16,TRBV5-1,CASSLAPGGPGETQYF
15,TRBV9,CASSVDGTANYGYTF
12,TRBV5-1,CASSPGGYEQYF
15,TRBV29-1,CSVGPGQANTGELFF
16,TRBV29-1,CSVGTSGRAGTGELFF
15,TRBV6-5,CASSYADRLNTEAFF